This T cell receptor beta chain comes out of a study of cytomegalovirus exposure and HLA in healthy donors. Study details: Among the 300 to 500 genotyped donors, over 70% were placed in the Caucasian-associated ancestry cluster. Notes on the study in general: Previously analyzed data showed that most TCR beta V segments were productive at a frequency of about 87% or about 30%. TCR beta chains numbering more than 150 were designated cytomegalovirus-associated.

CDR3 size: 14 residues. Germline-derived CDR1 and CDR2 are MDHEN and SYDVKM. With V trimmed by 7 bases and J by 4 bases, 4 bases remained unmatched. Primers included in the PCR were 60 Vbeta and 13 Jbeta primers. Clones were read by immunoSEQ multiplex PCR, and TCRdb kept only the in-frame ones, dropping some. The sample lists around 170,000 clones, approximately 82% seen once, with 1.4% to 1.5% in the top ten. As concerns this clone: The antigen is not known.

Source material: PBMCs. The TCR originated in a male donor in good health and CMV-seronegative. The genes are TRBV28 and TRBJ2-5, with TRBD2 identical over 12 bases. CDR3 region: CASTTSGRRETQYF. In DNA form, the CDR3 reads TGTGCCAGCACCACTAGCGGGAGGCGAGAGACCCAGTACTTC.